The sequence of this T cell receptor (beta chain) was determined in a study of blood T cell repertoires in COVID-19. Clones were read by immunoSEQ multiplex PCR, and TCRdb kept only the in-frame ones, dropping some. The sample lists roughly 190,000 clones; about 77% were seen once. Sequenced sample: PBMCs or T cells enriched from blood (not recorded which). The sequence was obtained from a woman aged 45-60 years with acute COVID-19.

The CDR3, as DNA: TGTGCCAGCAGCTTAGGGAGGATTGACACTGAAGCTTTCTTT. This sequence encodes CASSLGRIDTEAFF. V and J are TRBV2 and TRBJ1-1; D is undetermined. Germline CDR1 reads SNHLY; CDR2 reads FYNNEI. V was cut by 6 bases and J by 3 bases, with 14 bases left in between. The CDR3 runs to 14 residues.